These 30 T cell receptor beta chains came from one sample sequenced in a study of beta chain features in type 1 diabetes. Expressed TCRB transcripts were sequenced, since all the RNA that had been isolated was reverse transcribed. Profiling relied on immunoSEQ multiplex PCR, and the TCRdb table lists in-frame clones only, not all of them. This sample yields 240,000 or so clones, of which approximately 20% are seen a single time; 0.028% belongs to the top ten. Their antigens are not known. Study observations and caveats: For Type 1 diabetes patients, all four CD4+ subsets carried TCRB CDR3s that were moderately but significantly shorter.

Sequenced sample: naive CD4+ T cells from blood. The receptors shown here come from a woman in her thirties or forties with type 1 diabetes.

This chain uses TRBV29-1 with TRBJ2-5; maybe TRBD2 (5 bases). Trimming stripped 4 bases from V and 3 bases from J, with 9 bases between. The germline CDR1 and CDR2 sequences are SQVTM and ANQGSEA. This CDR3 is 12 amino acids long. CDR3 sequence reads: CSVADSKETQYF. CDR3 nucleotides: TGCAGCGTTGCGGACTCAAAAGAGACCCAGTACTTC.

This clone was seen a few times. The chain couples TRBV28 to TRBJ2-7; TRBD2 matches 8 bases. Germline V gives CDR1 MDHEN, CDR2 SYDVKM. J gave up 5 bases and V 4 bases, and 10 bases lay outside the gene matches. This CDR3 contains 15 residues. As DNA, the CDR3 is TGTGCCAGCAGTTATATCCGCGGGGGGCTCAACGAGCAGTACTTC. Amino acid sequence: CASSYIRGGLNEQYF.

In its sample, this clone was seen a few times. The CDR3 sequence: CASSLRGEIYGYTF. The CDR3 DNA is TGTGCCAGCAGTTTACGGGGAGAAATCTATGGCTACACCTTC. The chain has TRBV28 and TRBJ1-2, with unresolved D. Trimming cost V 2 bases and J 4 bases, with 11 bases left between them. Germline CDR1 reads MDHEN; CDR2 reads SYDVKM. The CDR3 totals 14 residues.

The chain couples TRBV29-1 to TRBJ2-5; TRBD2 matches at 8 bases. CDR1 and CDR2 (germline): SQVTM, ANQGSEA. With V trimmed by 6 bases and J by 5 bases, 14 bases remained unmatched. The CDR3 length is 15 residues. The CDR3 sequence is CSVALVGGASETQYF. The CDR3 region has the DNA TGCAGCGTGGCCTTGGTCGGGGGGGCCAGTGAGACCCAGTACTTC.

This chain connects TRBV27 to TRBJ2-5, with TRBD1 as a possible D gene (6 bases). The V and J ends lost 0 bases and 2 bases respectively, with 7 bases between them. Germline values: CDR1 MNHEY, CDR2 SMNVEV (reference sequence). The CDR3 contains 14 residues. In DNA, the CDR3 is TGTGCCAGCAGTTTATCAACAGGGCAAGAGACCCAGTACTTC. It yields the protein CASSLSTGQETQYF.

This chain uses TRBV18 with TRBJ2-3; D is uncertain. Trimming took off 1 base at V and 2 bases at J, with 7 bases between the two ends. This CDR3 is 14 amino acids long. Per the germline V gene, CDR1 is KGHSH and CDR2 is LQKENI. The CDR3 spells CASSPLALTDTQYF. Here the CDR3 DNA reads TGTGCCAGCTCACCACTAGCACTCACAGATACGCAGTATTTT.

This clone was recorded a few times. The J gene is TRBJ2-3, the V gene TRBV11-2, with TRBD2 matching over 13 bases. CDR3 length: 17 residues. J lost 5 bases, V lost 6 bases, and 11 bases had no gene match. Germline assignment: CDR1 SGHAT and CDR2 FQNNGV. The CDR3 loop is CASSYLGLAGAVDTQYF. The CDR3 region has the DNA TGTGCCAGCAGTTACCTCGGACTAGCGGGAGCAGTAGATACGCAGTATTTT.

This clone appeared a few times. The chain joins TRBV5-1 to TRBJ2-7, with D possibly TRBD1 on 6 matching bases. V gave up 7 bases and J gave up 4 bases, with 21 bases separating them. The CDR3 sequence is 15 residues long. CDR1 SGHRS and CDR2 YFSETQ come from the germline V gene. CDR3 sequence (DNA): TGCGCCAGCGGACCCGGACAGTCCGTGGGGTACGAGCAGTACTTC. It specifies CASGPGQSVGYEQYF.

This clone came up a few times. The V gene is TRBV27, the J gene TRBJ2-7; 9 bases line up with TRBD1. CDR3 length: 13 residues. CDR1 is MNHEY, CDR2 SMNVEV, per germline (reference sequence). The V and J ends lost 6 bases and 3 bases, in that order; junction bases with no gene match: 3. CDR3 nucleotide sequence: TGTGCCAGCAGCCGGGACAGGGACTACGAGCAGTACTTC. Translation: CASSRDRDYEQYF.

The chain carries TRBV19 and TRBJ2-7; 7 nucleotides line up with TRBD1. The V gene's germline CDR1 is LNHDA and CDR2 SQIVND (reference sequence). The CDR3 is 13 amino acids. After removal of 6 bases from V and 4 bases from J, the junction contained 6 bases not matched to a gene. In DNA, the CDR3 is TGTGCCAGTAGCGTGACAGGGACGTACGAGCAGTACTTC. Translating it yields CASSVTGTYEQYF.

The chain is built from TRBV9 and TRBJ2-1, with 10 bases fitting TRBD2. The ends lost 6 bases at V and 8 bases at J; junction bases unmatched: 11. There are 15 residues in the CDR3. The V gene's germline CDR1 is SGDLS and CDR2 YYNGEE. The CDR3 DNA follows: TGTGCCAGCACCCCTGGGGCTAGCGGGAGCTATGAGCAGTTCTTC. The encoded protein is CASTPGASGSYEQFF.

This clone was found a few times. This rearrangement joins TRBV15 to TRBJ1-2; D remains unclear. V was pared by 5 bases and J by 0 bases, with 7 bases between. CDR3 length: 13 residues. CDR1 LNHNV and CDR2 YYDKDF come from the germline V gene (reference sequence). CDR3 DNA: TGTGCCACCAGCCCTAATTCTAACTATGGCTACACCTTC. Translating gives CATSPNSNYGYTF. The entire variable domain, with the rest obtained from reference TRBV15 and TRBJ1-2, is as follows: DAMVIQNPRYQVTQFGKPVTLSCSQTLNHNVMYWYQQKSSQAPKLLFHYYDKDFNNEADTPDNFQSRRPNTSFCFLDIRSPGLGDTAMYLCATSPNSNYGYTFGSGTRLTVV.

The chain joins TRBV9 to TRBJ2-1, with 8 nucleotides matching TRBD2. This CDR3 is built from 15 residues. V dropped 0 bases and J dropped 9; count of bases not matched to a gene: 8. Germline values: CDR1 SGDLS, CDR2 YYNGEE. The CDR3 DNA follows: TGTGCCAGCAGCGTAGCTTCTAGCGGGCAAGCTGAGCAGTTCTTC. Translated: CASSVASSGQAEQFF.

The chain recombines TRBV30 with TRBJ2-5; a possible D gene is TRBD2 (6 bases). With the DNA end fitting TRBJ2-7 better, the J assignment may be wrong. The CDR3 sequence is 14 residues long. Germline V gives CDR1 GTSNPN, CDR2 SVGIG (reference sequence). The CDR3 loop reads CAWGAGLVNYEQYF. The DNA of the CDR3 is TGTGCCTGGGGTGCGGGACTGGTAAACTACGAGCAGTACTTC.

This clone was seen more than once but under ten times. J is TRBJ2-5 and V is TRBV29-1, with D unresolved. Looked up from germline, CDR1 is SQVTM and CDR2 is ANQGSEA. The CDR3 loop spans 13 amino acids. The germline V and J ends were trimmed by 2 bases and 5 bases, with 12 bases remaining between them. The CDR3 sequence is CSVEIAPQETQYF. The CDR3 bases are TGCAGCGTTGAAATAGCCCCTCAGGAGACCCAGTACTTC.

The chain links TRBV28 to TRBJ2-1; D perhaps matches TRBD2 (5 bases). V was clipped by 1 base and J by 10 bases, with 17 bases between them. The CDR3 totals 15 residues. Germline loops: CDR1 MDHEN, CDR2 SYDVKM. The DNA for the CDR3 is TGTGCCAGCAGTTTATCGGAAGCTAGCCGTCACGAGCAGTTCTTC. Protein sequence: CASSLSEASRHEQFF.

The genes are TRBV7-2 and TRBJ2-1, with 7 bases identical to TRBD2. Trimming removed 3 bases from V and 1 base from J; junction bases left unmatched: 3. This CDR3 region has 15 residues. The germline V gene has CDR1 SGHTA and CDR2 FQGNSA. DNA of the CDR3: TGTGCCAGCAGCTTCGCTAGCGGATCCTACAATGAGCAGTTCTTC. Encoded protein: CASSFASGSYNEQFF.

The rearrangement joins TRBV5-1 to TRBJ1-1; no firm D call. The CDR3 totals 14 residues. The germline V gene has CDR1 SGHRS and CDR2 YFSETQ. Trimming left V 2 bases short and J 0 bases short, with 8 bases between. CDR3 in DNA: TGCGCCAGCAGCTTCGCCCAGATGAACACTGAAGCTTTCTTT. It translates to CASSFAQMNTEAFF.

V usage is TRBV5-1 and J usage is TRBJ2-1, with 14 bases lining up with TRBD2. V lost 5 bases to trimming and J lost 9 bases; unmatched junction nucleotides: 4. CDR1 is SGHRS, CDR2 YFSETQ, per germline. The length of the CDR3 is 14 residues. CDR3 sequence reads: CASSGLAGGGEQFF. The CDR3 coding sequence is TGCGCCAGCAGTGGACTAGCGGGAGGTGGTGAGCAGTTCTTC.

This clone showed up just a few times. The rearrangement uses TRBV7-9 and TRBJ2-2, with D possibly being TRBD2 (6 bases). CDR3 length: 16 residues. Per the germline V gene, CDR1 is SEHNR and CDR2 is FQNEAQ (reference sequence). Trimming left V 4 bases short and J 3 bases short, with 15 bases between. The CDR3 region is CASSSRGGLDTGELFF. The CDR3, as DNA: TGTGCCAGCAGCTCCCGAGGAGGGCTGGACACCGGGGAGCTGTTTTTT. Full variable domain (missing parts from reference TRBV7-9 and TRBJ2-2): DTGVSQNPRHKITKRGQNVTFRCDPISEHNRLYWYRQTLGQGPEFLTYFQNEAQLEKSRLLSDRFSAERPKGSFSTLEIQRTEQGDSAMYLCASSSRGGLDTGELFFGEGSRLTVL.

The CDR3 sequence: CASSLNQIEAFF. The CDR3 bases are TGTGCCAGCAGTTTAAACCAGATTGAAGCTTTCTTT. The chain has TRBV28 and TRBJ1-1; D uncertain. CDR3 length: 12 amino acids. The V and J ends lost 2 bases and 7 bases respectively, with 8 bases between them. Germline CDR1 and CDR2: MDHEN and SYDVKM.

The chain employs TRBV5-6 and TRBJ1-1; D may be TRBD1 (5 bases). CDR1 is SGHDT, CDR2 YYEEEE, per germline. V gave up 6 bases and J gave up 0 bases, with 12 bases separating them. This CDR3 comprises 14 residues. CDR3 sequence: CASTSVTVNTEAFF. In DNA form, the CDR3 reads TGTGCCAGCACCTCGGTGACAGTGAACACTGAAGCTTTCTTT.

The V gene is TRBV14, the J gene TRBJ2-7; TRBD1 matches at 8 bases. The junction had 10 bases not matched to a gene; V was cut back by 3 bases and J by 0 bases. The CDR3 is 17 residues long. The germline CDR1 and CDR2 sequences are SGHDN and FVKESK. As DNA, the CDR3 is TGTGCCAGCAGCCAGAAAAAACGGACAGGGATCTCCTACGAGCAGTACTTC. It yields the protein CASSQKKRTGISYEQYF.

CDR3 DNA: TGTGCCAGCAGCGCCGGGACACAGAATGAAAAACTGTTTTTT. Translation: CASSAGTQNEKLFF. The chain employs TRBV9 and TRBJ1-4; the D gene is possibly TRBD1 (6 bases). Per germline, CDR1 SGDLS and CDR2 YYNGEE. CDR3 length equals 14 residues. The V end was cut by 3 bases, the J end by 5 bases, with 11 bases between. Drawing the rest from reference TRBV9 and TRBJ1-4, the complete variable domain is DSGVTQTPKHLITATGQRVTLRCSPRSGDLSVYWYQQSLDQGLQFLIQYYNGEERAKGNILERFSAQQFPDLHSELNLSSLELGDSALYFCASSAGTQNEKLFFGSGTQLSVL.

The sample holds a few counts of this clone. V and J are TRBV5-4 and TRBJ1-1, with 9 bases fitting TRBD1. V trimming: 4 bases; J trimming: 2 bases; junction bases outside the gene matches: 6. Germline CDR1 is SGHNT and CDR2 is YYREEE (reference sequence). CDR3 length: 15 amino acids. CDR3 in DNA: TGTGCCAGCAGCCAACGGACAGGGGCCAACACTGAAGCTTTCTTT. Amino acids: CASSQRTGANTEAFF.

V is TRBV27 and J is TRBJ2-3; TRBD1 might be the D (6 bases). The CDR3 contains 15 residues. The germline V gene encodes CDR1 MNHEY and CDR2 SMNVEV (reference sequence). Trimming removed 4 bases at V and 1 base at J, with 12 bases between. The CDR3 loop is CASSYRVVGTDTQYF. The DNA for the CDR3 is TGTGCCAGCAGTTACAGGGTAGTCGGCACAGATACGCAGTATTTT.

The rearrangement links TRBV12-5 to TRBJ1-1; D perhaps matches TRBD1 (5 bases). The CDR3 length is 13 residues. The V gene's germline CDR1 is LGHNT and CDR2 FRNRAP. The V and J ends lost 0 bases and 5 bases respectively, with 7 bases between them. The CDR3 sequence: CASGLVGGTEAFF. The DNA for the CDR3 is TGTGCTAGTGGTTTGGTCGGGGGGACTGAAGCTTTCTTT.

The rearrangement joins TRBV7-8 to TRBJ2-1; 7 bases map to TRBD2. Germline trimming cut 3 bases from V and 10 bases from J; bases unmatched to any gene: 15. CDR3 length: 16 residues. The germline V gene has CDR1 SGHVS and CDR2 FQNEAQ. Written as DNA, the CDR3 is TGTGCCAGCAGCTTGACCAGGACTAGAGGCCCACACGAGCAGTTCTTC. It is translated as CASSLTRTRGPHEQFF.

This chain uses TRBV7-2 with TRBJ2-3; D is perhaps TRBD2 (5 bases). The CDR3 runs to 13 residues. V shed 4 bases and J shed 11 bases, with 16 bases lying between them. CDR1 and CDR2 from the germline V gene are SGHTA and FQGNSA. CDR3 sequence: CASSSRWGDKQYF. The CDR3 DNA reads TGTGCCAGCAGCTCCCGGTGGGGAGACAAGCAGTATTTT.

This clone was found a few times. The V and J genes are TRBV29-1 and TRBJ2-7; 11 bases map to TRBD1. Per germline, CDR1 SQVTM and CDR2 ANQGSEA. J gave up 1 base and V 7 bases, and 6 bases lay outside the gene matches. CDR3 length: 14 amino acids. The CDR3 nucleotides are TGCAGCGCCCTTGGGACAGGGGGTTCCTACGAGCAGTACTTC. The encoded protein is CSALGTGGSYEQYF.